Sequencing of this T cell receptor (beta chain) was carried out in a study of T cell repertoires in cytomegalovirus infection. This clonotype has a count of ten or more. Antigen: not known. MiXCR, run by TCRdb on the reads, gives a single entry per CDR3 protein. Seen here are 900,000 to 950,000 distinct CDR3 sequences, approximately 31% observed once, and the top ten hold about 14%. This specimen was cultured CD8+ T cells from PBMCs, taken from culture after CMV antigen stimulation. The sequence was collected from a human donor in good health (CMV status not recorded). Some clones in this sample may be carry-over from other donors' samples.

In nucleotides, the CDR3 is TGTGCCAGCAGCTTGGACAGCAAAGCTTTCTTT. Protein: CASSLDSKAFF. The rearrangement uses TRBV7-9 and TRBJ1-1, with D perhaps matching TRBD1 (6 bases). Germline loops: CDR1 SEHNR, CDR2 FQNEAQ (reference sequence). This CDR3 comprises 11 residues. V was pared by 3 bases and J by 9 bases, with 8 bases between.